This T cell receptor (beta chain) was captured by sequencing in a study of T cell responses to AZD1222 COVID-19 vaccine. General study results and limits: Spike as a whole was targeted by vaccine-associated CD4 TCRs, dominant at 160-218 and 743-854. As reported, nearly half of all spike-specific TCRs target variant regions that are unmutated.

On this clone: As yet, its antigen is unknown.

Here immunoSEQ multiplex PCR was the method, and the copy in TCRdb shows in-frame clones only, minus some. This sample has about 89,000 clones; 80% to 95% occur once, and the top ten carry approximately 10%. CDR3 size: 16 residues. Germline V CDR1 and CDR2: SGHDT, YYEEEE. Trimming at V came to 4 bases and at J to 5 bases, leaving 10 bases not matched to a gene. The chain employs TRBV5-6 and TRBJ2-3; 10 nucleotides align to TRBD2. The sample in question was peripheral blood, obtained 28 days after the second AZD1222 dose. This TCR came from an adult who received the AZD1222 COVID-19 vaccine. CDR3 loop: CASSLPTSGAVDTQYF. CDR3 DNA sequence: TGTGCCAGCAGCCTCCCCACTAGCGGGGCCGTAGATACGCAGTATTTT.